The 18 T cell receptor beta chains given below trace back to one sample, sequenced in a study of OX40 agonist ivuxolimab in advanced cancers. Clones were read by immunoSEQ multiplex PCR, and TCRdb kept only the in-frame ones, dropping some. The top ten hold 0.78% of the sample, which has about 71,000 clones, less than 90% seen once. The sample consisted of CD4+ or CD8+ T cells sorted from blood, taken in a trial of the OX40 agonist ivuxolimab. The receptors were sampled from an adult with an advanced solid tumor such as melanoma, head and neck, liver or kidney cancer.

This chain links TRBV27 with TRBJ2-7; TRBD2 aligns across 10 bases. The CDR3 totals 18 residues. Looked up from germline, CDR1 is MNHEY and CDR2 is SMNVEV (reference sequence). After removal of 1 base from V and 2 bases from J, the junction contained 11 bases not matched to a gene. The CDR3, as DNA: TGTGCCAGCAGTTTATTCCCTAGCGGGGGACTTAGAACCTACGAGCAGTACTTC. Its protein is CASSLFPSGGLRTYEQYF.

This clone occurred once. The chain couples TRBV27 to TRBJ1-5; 8 bases are shared with TRBD1. The CDR3 is 14 residues long. Germline-derived CDR1 and CDR2 are MNHEY and SMNVEV (reference sequence). Trimming cost V 5 bases and J 4 bases; bases outside gene matches: 4. The chain's CDR3 is CASSLRTGNQPQHF. CDR3 DNA sequence: TGTGCCAGCAGTCTCCGGACAGGGAATCAGCCCCAGCATTTT.

This chain joins TRBV9 and TRBJ1-2, with TRBD1 as a possible D gene (6 bases). V lost 4 bases and J lost 4, with 17 bases in between. Germline V gene lookup returns CDR1 SGDLS and CDR2 YYNGEE. CDR3 length equals 15 residues. The DNA for the CDR3 is TGTGCCAGCAGCTCCCGAACAGGGATGGGCTATGGCTACACCTTC. This sequence encodes CASSSRTGMGYGYTF.

This chain connects TRBV4-2 to TRBJ2-3; the D gene is possibly TRBD2 (6 bases). The germline V gene has CDR1 LGHNA and CDR2 YNFKEQ. The length of the CDR3 is 16 residues. Trimming removed 1 base at V and 0 bases at J, with 11 bases between. The CDR3 is CASSQGGAGSTDTQYF. The CDR3 nucleotides are TGTGCCAGCAGCCAAGGGGGCGCGGGAAGCACAGATACGCAGTATTTT.

The rearrangement joins TRBV6-4 to TRBJ2-2; unclear D gene. Germline values: CDR1 MRHNA, CDR2 SNTAGT. The length of the CDR3 is 14 residues. V was clipped by 2 bases and J by 1 base, with 5 bases between them. Here the CDR3 reads CASSDGQNTGELFF. CDR3 DNA sequence: TGTGCCAGCAGTGACGGTCAGAACACCGGGGAGCTGTTTTTT.

The chain has TRBV7-2 and TRBJ2-2; D not resolved. Trimming stripped 0 bases from V and 3 bases from J, with 8 bases between. The CDR3 contains 15 residues. Germline lookup yields CDR1 SGHTA and CDR2 FQGNSA. CDR3 bases: TGTGCCAGCAGCTTAGCGGAATATTACACCGGGGAGCTGTTTTTT. Its translation is CASSLAEYYTGELFF. The whole variable domain, remainder taken from reference TRBV7-2 and TRBJ2-2, is GAGVSQSPSNKVTEKGKDVELRCDPISGHTALYWYRQSLGQGLEFLIYFQGNSAPDKSGLPSDRFSAERTGGSVSTLTIQRTQQEDSAVYLCASSLAEYYTGELFFGEGSRLTVL.

This chain links TRBV18 with TRBJ1-5; 7 bases are shared with TRBD1. This CDR3 comprises 14 residues. CDR1 and CDR2 (germline): KGHSH, LQKENI. With 8 bases clipped from V and 6 bases from J, the junction kept 10 bases outside the gene matches. As DNA, the CDR3 is TGTGCCAGCACGCCGACAGGGCTGACTCAGCCCCAGCATTTT. This codes for CASTPTGLTQPQHF.

The chain is built from TRBV5-1 and TRBJ2-2; possibly TRBD1 or TRBD2 for D (5 bases each). This CDR3 is built from 15 residues. The ends were cut back, 4 bases at V and 1 base at J, with 11 bases in the middle. Germline CDR1 and CDR2: SGHRS and YFSETQ. The CDR3 protein is CASSPGTVNTGELFF. DNA of the CDR3: TGCGCCAGCAGCCCTGGGACCGTGAACACCGGGGAGCTGTTTTTT.

V is TRBV5-1 and J is TRBJ1-1; TRBD1 matches at 8 bases. Germline V gene data show CDR1 as SGHRS and CDR2 as YFSETQ. The CDR3 totals 17 residues. Germline trimming cut 4 bases from V and 6 bases from J; bases unmatched to any gene: 17. In nucleotides, the CDR3 is TGCGCCAGCAGCGCCACTCCGGGACAGGTTGGAATCGCTGAAGCTTTCTTT. Translating it yields CASSATPGQVGIAEAFF.

This chain links TRBV20-1 with TRBJ2-1, with D unresolved. Germline values: CDR1 DFQATT, CDR2 SNEGSKA (reference sequence). CDR3 length: 11 residues. V lost 6 bases and J 3 bases, leaving 6 bases between the germline ends. CDR3: CSARGYNEQFF. The CDR3 nucleotides are TGCAGTGCCCGCGGCTACAATGAGCAGTTCTTC.

The chain carries TRBV9 and TRBJ2-4; D is perhaps TRBD2 (5 bases). Germline loops: CDR1 SGDLS, CDR2 YYNGEE. The CDR3 has 12 amino acids. V dropped 4 bases and J dropped 7 bases, with 9 bases sitting between them. CDR3 protein: CASSQEGNIQYF. Written as DNA, the CDR3 is TGTGCCAGCAGCCAAGAGGGTAACATTCAGTACTTC.

The rearrangement uses TRBV29-1 and TRBJ2-3; perhaps TRBD1 as D (6 bases). The CDR3 contains 15 residues. V lost 1 base and J 3 bases, leaving 14 bases between the germline ends. Germline-derived CDR1 and CDR2 are SQVTM and ANQGSEA. Written as DNA, the CDR3 is TGCAGCGTTGAAGTACAGGGACGGAGTACAGATACGCAGTATTTT. Residues: CSVEVQGRSTDTQYF.

CDR3: CAISVVGQGANEQFF. In nucleotides, the CDR3 is TGTGCCATCAGTGTCGTTGGACAGGGGGCCAATGAGCAGTTCTTC. The chain joins TRBV10-3 to TRBJ2-1; 11 nucleotides agree with TRBD1. CDR1 and CDR2 from the germline V gene are ENHRY and SYGVKD. J lost 6 bases, V lost 4 bases, and 5 bases had no gene match. This CDR3 is 15 amino acids long.

As concerns this clone: This same CDR3 is encoded by further DNA sequences in the sample. This chain uses TRBV18 with TRBJ1-2; TRBD1 matches 7 bases. This CDR3 contains 16 residues. Germline V lookup: CDR1 KGHSH, CDR2 LQKENI. V was clipped by 0 bases and J by 4 bases; unmatched bases: 8. The CDR3 loop reads CASSPPAGGTSYGYTF. CDR3 in DNA: TGTGCCAGCTCACCACCGGCAGGGGGTACCAGCTATGGCTACACCTTC.

CDR3 sequence reads: CASSLLAGGRYNEQFF. DNA of the CDR3: TGTGCCAGCAGTTTATTAGCGGGAGGGCGTTACAATGAGCAGTTCTTC. The genes are TRBV28 and TRBJ2-1, with 11 bases lining up with TRBD2. V lost 1 base to trimming and J lost 4 bases; unmatched junction nucleotides: 3. Germline values: CDR1 MDHEN, CDR2 SYDVKM. The CDR3 is made up of 16 amino acids.

The chain combines TRBV7-8 with TRBJ2-7; the match to TRBD2 covers 10 bases. Per germline, CDR1 SGHVS and CDR2 FQNEAQ. The V gene end was trimmed by 5 bases and the J gene end by 3 bases; junction bases not matched to a gene: 4. The CDR3 sequence is 14 residues long. CDR3 nucleotide sequence: TGTGCCAGCAGCCCTAGCGGGAGAGTCTACGAGCAGTACTTC. This encodes CASSPSGRVYEQYF.

This clone was found a few times. The V call is TRBV5-6, the J call TRBJ1-6; possibly TRBD1 for D (5 bases). V lost 2 bases, J lost 8 bases, and 11 bases lay in between. There are 14 residues in the CDR3. Germline CDR1 is SGHDT and CDR2 is YYEEEE. CDR3 sequence reads: CASSFGAMDSPLHF. The CDR3 DNA sequence: TGTGCCAGCAGCTTTGGGGCGATGGATTCACCCCTCCACTTT.

The chain combines TRBV27 with TRBJ2-7, with 11 nucleotides matching TRBD2. Germline V CDR1 and CDR2: MNHEY, SMNVEV (reference sequence). The V gene end was trimmed by 6 bases and the J gene end by 1 base; junction bases not matched to a gene: 5. CDR3 length equals 15 residues. For the CDR3, the DNA is TGTGCCAGCAGGACACTAGCGGGAGCATCCTACGAGCAGTACTTC. This encodes CASRTLAGASYEQYF.